The subject of this entry is one TCR beta chain. This sample is drawn from a study of patients and donors after allogeneic stem cell transplantation. TCRdb reprocessed the RT-PCR reads via MiXCR and lists one record per CDR3 protein. Of about 76,000 distinct CDR3 sequences listed, less than 30% were seen once; the top ten hold more than 25%. V lost 0 bases and J 6 bases, leaving 12 bases between the germline ends. Germline loops: CDR1 MGHRA, CDR2 YSYEKL. The CDR3 covers 15 residues. The clonotype was recovered from a human donor who was either an allogeneic HSCT recipient or a stem cell or donor lymphocyte infusion donor (not recorded which). It is not recorded whose cells these are; they may come from a transplant donor. Sequencing was carried out using blood, either unsorted or a sorted T cell fraction (not recorded which). The chain joins TRBV4-1 to TRBJ1-5; D is ambiguous. The CDR3 is CASSQEQLMLQPQHF. The DNA of the CDR3 is TGCGCCAGCAGCCAAGAACAGCTAATGCTTCAGCCCCAGCATTTT.